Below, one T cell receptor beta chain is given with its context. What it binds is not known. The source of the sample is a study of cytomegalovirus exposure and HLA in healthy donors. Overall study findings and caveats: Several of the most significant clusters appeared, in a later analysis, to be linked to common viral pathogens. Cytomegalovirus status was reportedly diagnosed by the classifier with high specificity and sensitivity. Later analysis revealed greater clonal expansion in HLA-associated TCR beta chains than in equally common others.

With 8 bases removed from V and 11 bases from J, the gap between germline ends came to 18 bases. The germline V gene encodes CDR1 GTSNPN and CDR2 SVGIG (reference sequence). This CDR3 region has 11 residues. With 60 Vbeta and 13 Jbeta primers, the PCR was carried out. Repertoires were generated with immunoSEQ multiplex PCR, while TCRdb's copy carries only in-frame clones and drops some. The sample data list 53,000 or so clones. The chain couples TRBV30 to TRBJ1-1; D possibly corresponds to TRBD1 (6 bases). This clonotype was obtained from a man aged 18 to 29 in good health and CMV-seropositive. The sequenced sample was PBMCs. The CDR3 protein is CAGDRSILAFF. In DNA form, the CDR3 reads TGTGCCGGTGACAGGAGTATTTTGGCTTTCTTT.